This record concerns one T cell receptor beta chain sequence. Its antigen is not known. The data stem from a study of T cell clones after liver transplantation. Study-wide points: A larger donor-reactive than third-party decline suggested partial antigen-specific deletion.

The assay was immunoSEQ multiplex PCR, and TCRdb's table has in-frame clones only and misses some. In the table there are about 80,000 clones, nearly 85% of which are singletons. Germline V gene lookup returns CDR1 KGHSH and CDR2 LQKENI. The V gene end was trimmed by 6 bases and the J gene end by 4 bases; junction bases not matched to a gene: 14. This CDR3 comprises 17 residues. The gene calls are TRBV18 and TRBJ1-5; 8 bases are a match to TRBD1. The receptor was derived from a human patient who received a liver transplant. The T cells may partly be graft donor cells. This material consisted of CD4+ T cells from blood, taken just over 45 months after liver transplant. The chain's CDR3 is CASSLGSGTGRNQPQHF. Written as DNA, the CDR3 is TGTGCCAGCTCCCTGGGCTCGGGGACAGGACGGAATCAGCCCCAGCATTTT.